This T cell receptor (beta chain) was recovered during a study of identical twins. Whole-study results and caveats: Donors were not followed over many years; analysis was cross-sectional. Invariant cells of the MAIT and iNKT types might have partly distorted the zero-insertion analyses.

A note on this clonotype: The target antigen is unknown.

TCRdb processed the 5' RACE reads anew with MiXCR; each CDR3 protein has one entry. Of about 530,000 distinct CDR3 sequences listed, approximately 20% are singletons. The CDR3 is 17 amino acids. V was clipped by 1 base and J by 5 bases, with 17 bases between them. CDR1 and CDR2 (germline): MGHRA, YSYEKL. This sample was shared with a second study, whose subject was yellow fever vaccine responses in identical twins. That work states: Reportedly, the response of twins' T cells to the vaccine seemed partly convergent, partly personalized.

The sample was CD4+ T cells sorted from blood. This TCR came from a woman aged 18 to 35 in good health. The V and J genes are TRBV4-1 and TRBJ2-2, with D maybe TRBD1 (5 bases). CDR3 in amino acids: CASSQGSAGPYTGELFF. DNA of the CDR3: TGCGCCAGCAGCCAAGGGTCGGCAGGGCCCTATACCGGGGAGCTGTTTTTT.